This TCR beta chain comes out of a study of Graves' ophthalmopathy and Graves' hyperthyroidism. Amplified TCR beta CDR3 regions were obtained using RNA transcripts as template. First-round RT-PCR with HTBI primers preceded a second-round multiplex PCR. TCRdb reanalysed the multiplex PCR reads using MiXCR and keeps one entry per CDR3 protein. The profile shows about 170,000 distinct CDR3 sequences, more than 30% of them singletons. J was trimmed by 5 bases and V by 5 bases; bases with no gene match: 6. Per germline, CDR1 MNHEY and CDR2 SVGEGT. The CDR3 has 14 amino acids. The diagnosis combined clinical symptoms, thyroxine, TRAb, thyroid ultrasound and orbital computed tomography scans. The PBMCs were taken from around 10 ml of fresh peripheral blood.

Sequencing was performed on peripheral blood. J is TRBJ2-5 and V is TRBV6-2 or TRBV6-3; 9 bases map to TRBD1. The sequence was collected from a middle-aged woman with Graves' ophthalmopathy. The CDR3 region has the DNA TGTGCCAGCAGTCCGGGACAGGGTTTCGAGACCCAGTACTTC. It yields the protein CASSPGQGFETQYF.